This TCR beta chain originates from a study of T cells after yellow fever vaccination. Many counts were recorded for this clonotype. Its antigen is unknown. This CDR3 is built from 16 residues. The V gene lost 0 bases and the J gene lost 9 bases, with 18 bases spanning the gap. The V gene's germline CDR1 is KGHSH and CDR2 LQKENI. Broader study findings: The booster response re-showed most primary clones: approximately 95% CD4, more than 80% CD8.

TCRdb processed the 5' RACE reads anew with MiXCR; each CDR3 protein has one entry. Seen here are some 240,000 distinct CDR3 sequences, about 3% observed once, and the top ten hold about 3.3%. The chain links TRBV18 to TRBJ2-1; the D call may be TRBD1 or TRBD2 (6 bases each). The sequencing here drew on CD4+ T cells sorted from PBMCs, taken 10 days after the yellow fever booster vaccination. The receptor's source is a young man who received the YFV17D yellow fever vaccine. CDR3 protein: CASSPPAPGEVGEQFF. The CDR3 region has the DNA TGTGCCAGCTCACCACCGGCTCCAGGGGAGGTTGGTGAGCAGTTCTTC. Full variable domain (missing parts from reference TRBV18 and TRBJ2-1): NAGVMQNPRHLVRRRGQEARLRCSPMKGHSHVYWYRQLPEEGLKFMVYLQKENIIDESGMPKERFSAEFPKEGPSILRIQQVVRGDSAAYFCASSPPAPGEVGEQFFGPGTRLTVL.